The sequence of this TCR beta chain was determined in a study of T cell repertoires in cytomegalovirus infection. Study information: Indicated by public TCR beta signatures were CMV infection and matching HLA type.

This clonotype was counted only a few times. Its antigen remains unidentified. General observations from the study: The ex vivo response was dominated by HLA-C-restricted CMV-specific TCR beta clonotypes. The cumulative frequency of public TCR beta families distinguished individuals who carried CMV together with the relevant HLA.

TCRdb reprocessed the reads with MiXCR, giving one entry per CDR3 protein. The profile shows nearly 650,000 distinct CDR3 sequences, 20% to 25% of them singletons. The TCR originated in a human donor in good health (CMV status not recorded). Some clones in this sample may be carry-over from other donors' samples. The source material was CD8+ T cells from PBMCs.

CDR3 sequence reads: CSAAPSGGNTGELFF. For the CDR3, the DNA is TGCAGCGCAGCACCTAGCGGGGGGAACACCGGGGAGCTGTTTTTT. This chain joins TRBV29-1 and TRBJ2-2; 10 bases are shared with TRBD2. The CDR3 totals 15 residues. Losses at the gene ends were 7 bases for V and 1 base for J; bases not matched to a gene: 6. Per germline, CDR1 SQVTM and CDR2 ANQGSEA.